This entry is about one TCR beta chain. The sample comes from a study of blood T cell repertoires in COVID-19. Germline V gives CDR1 MNHEY, CDR2 SMNVEV (reference sequence). Unmatched junction bases numbered 3, after V lost 3 bases and J lost 0 bases. The CDR3 covers 15 residues. The method was immunoSEQ multiplex PCR; TCRdb's version includes in-frame clones alone and lacks a portion of them. In the table there are 270,000 or so clones, 65% to 90% of which are singletons. Sequenced material: peripheral blood. The TCR was taken from a woman in her sixties with active or convalescent COVID-19. This chain uses TRBV27 with TRBJ1-1; TRBD1 matches 8 bases. DNA for the CDR3: TGTGCCAGCAGTTTGTTGGACAGGGTGAACACTGAAGCTTTCTTT. Its protein product is CASSLLDRVNTEAFF.